This entry concerns a single T cell receptor beta chain. The clone's antigen remains unknown. Base qualities are not recorded, but no much larger clone differs from it by a single base. The library was built by means of multiplex PCR. TCRdb names 454 GS FLX as the instrument used. TCR alpha and beta CDR3 regions were amplified from mRNA by semiquantitative ARM-PCR. In ARM-PCR, tagged nested gene-specific primers were used first, and exponential amplification was then carried out by communal superprimers. Before the second amplification round was performed on first-round PCR products, the nested primers were removed by exonuclease. Sequencing of the amplicons was performed on the 454 platform, which allows millions of DNA fragments to be sequenced rapidly without cloning bias. A read counted as effective if the read could be mapped to both V and J germline segments. Turning to the authors' computational methods: IRmap was used to assign reads to germline V, D and J segments, and IRmap relies on pyromap, a Smith-Waterman modification adapted to 454 sequencing errors. D-beta assignments were filtered with cutoffs set at the 99th percentile of alignment scores obtained from simulated random sequences. CDR3 was defined as the amino acids between the conserved V-segment Y[YFLI]C motif and the J-segment [FW]GXGT motif. A compound Poisson process model, previously applied to large-scale EST data, was used to estimate repertoire diversity. A procedure for detecting cross-contamination was applied so that sample contamination could be argued against as the origin of shared CDR3s. The public reads were reprocessed in TCRdb via fastp at Q25 and MiXCR, keeping in-frame beta chains. All rows with the same CDR3 protein become a single entry with the most common DNA and genes. What appears here as the V and J calls and clone size reflects TCRdb's work, not the paper's. A total of about 15,000 distinct CDR3 sequences appear in this sample, around 62% of them only once. The ten largest account for less than 35% of the sample.

These data are taken from a study of relationships among human T cell subsets (TCRdb year 2010). With regard to the full study: The study sequenced eight distinct T cell populations from blood: pan T, CD8 cytotoxic, regulatory, Th1, Th2, naive plus transitional, activated and memory cells.

To isolate the T cell subsets, Miltenyi superparamagnetic beads coated with subset-specific monoclonal antibodies were used. Every T cell population was isolated from peripheral blood. Whole blood was subjected to Ficoll separation to obtain mononuclear cells, from which monocytes were subsequently depleted using anti-CD14 microbeads. Right after isolation, the cell populations were resuspended in RNAprotect reagent. In general terms, the pan T sample was made up of CD3+ T cells. The paper as a whole reports these results and caveats: A CD4+CD8+ double-positive population could not be ruled out by the bead-based sorting. Substantial sharing of CDR3s among Th1, Th2 and regulatory T cells was interpreted as suggestive of stochastic cell fate choices. Over 60% of CD8+ cytotoxic sequences belonged to clones with over 100 reads, whereas regulatory and Th2 subsets showed few such clones. V, D and J usage, CDR3 length and N-nucleotide additions showed no statistically significant differences among the seven subsets. T cell counts went unrecorded for two pan T samples, which were processed alongside pan B cells.

Taken from the germline V gene (reference sequence), the CDR1 and CDR2 loops are LNHDA and SQIVND. Between the V and J ends, shortened by 10 bases and 6 bases respectively, the junction contains 12 bases. The CDR3 covers 11 residues, taking in both the cysteine and the phenylalanine. The sequence is cut down to CDR3 DNA, 33 bases in frame from base 1. This TCR came from a man between 40 and 49 years old in good health. The sample consisted of total T cells sorted from blood. The intended sense of this specimen's cell subset or site label: CD3+ T cells in general. Recombination joined TRBV19 with TRBJ1-1; the D gene is possibly TRBD1, with 6 bases matching. In nucleotide form, the sequence is TGTGCCACCACAGGGTCCGCTGAAGCTTTCTTT. It translates as CATTGSAEAFF.